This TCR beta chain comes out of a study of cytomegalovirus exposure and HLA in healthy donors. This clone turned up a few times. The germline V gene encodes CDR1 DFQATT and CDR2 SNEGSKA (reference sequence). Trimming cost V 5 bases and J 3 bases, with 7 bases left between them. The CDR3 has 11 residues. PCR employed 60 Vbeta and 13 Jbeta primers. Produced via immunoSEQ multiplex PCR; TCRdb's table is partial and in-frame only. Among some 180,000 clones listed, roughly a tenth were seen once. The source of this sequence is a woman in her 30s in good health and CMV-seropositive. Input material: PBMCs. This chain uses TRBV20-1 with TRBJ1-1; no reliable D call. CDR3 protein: CSADRDTEAFF. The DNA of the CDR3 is TGCAGTGCTGATCGGGACACTGAAGCTTTCTTT.